This T cell receptor beta chain stems from a study of post-analysis software for immune sequencing data. As for the study in general: Both relapsing-remitting and secondary progressive multiple sclerosis featured among the disease courses, as did progressive-relapsing multiple sclerosis.

Study-wide findings and caveats: Normalized Chao1 diversity in multiple sclerosis patients fell significantly below that of controls. When the samples were clustered directly with F measure, those that had been prepared in the same batch showed strong co-clustering. Patients had higher frequencies than controls of five TRBV segments, including TRBV5-6, TRBV5-1 and TRBV20-1.

CDR3 length: 13 residues. CDR1 and CDR2 from the germline V gene are LGHNA and YSLEER. TCR beta cDNA libraries included unique molecular identifiers. Out of 1 to 10 million T cells, some 480,000 cDNA molecules were generated. TCRdb called the PCR reads again in MiXCR, with one record for every CDR3 protein. The sample shows almost 700,000 distinct CDR3 sequences, around 64% of them seen only once. As to this clonotype: Its antigen is currently unknown. The junction differs from germline at one of its ends, possibly a read error.

V is TRBV4-3 and J is TRBJ2-5; TRBD1 is a possible D gene (6 bases). What was sequenced was blood. The source of this sequence is a girl aged 2 to 9 with multiple sclerosis. For the CDR3, the DNA is TGCGCCGGCAGCCGTGGGGACACAGAGACCCAGTACTTC. As protein: CAGSRGDTETQYF.